This T cell receptor (beta chain) originates from a study of T cells in Graves' hyperthyroidism and ophthalmopathy. Regions amplified from RNA transcripts were the TCR beta CDR3 regions. The TCR CDR3 was amplified in a first-round RT-PCR using the HTBI primer set. TCRdb passed the multiplex PCR reads through MiXCR, listing each CDR3 protein once. The sample records roughly 500,000 distinct CDR3 sequences, approximately 48% being singletons. Remarks on this clonotype: A much larger clone differs by one base, so this may be a read error.

The CDR3 is 13 residues long. Trimming removed 6 bases at V and 7 bases at J, with 15 bases between. Germline V gene data show CDR1 as LGHNT and CDR2 as FRNRAP. The chain combines TRBV12-5 with TRBJ2-5; either TRBD1 or TRBD2 may fit D (5 bases each). The source of this sequence is an adult woman with Graves' disease, either hyperthyroidism or ophthalmopathy (not recorded which). Sequenced: peripheral blood or thyroid tissue (not recorded which). Here the CDR3 reads CASGPSGTGTQYF. Here the CDR3 DNA reads TGTGCTAGTGGACCTTCAGGGACGGGGACCCAGTACTTC.